This TCR beta chain comes out of a study of T cells in tumors after PD-1 blockade. Study results and limitations: Blood contained approximately 40% of the tumor's TCR clonotypes.

Patients received pembrolizumab 200 mg every 3 weeks or cemiplimab 350 mg every 2 weeks. TCRdb keeps only in-frame clones here, not all; method: immunoSEQ multiplex PCR. The table shows more than 12,000 clones, with roughly two thirds occurring only once. This clone has just one count. As yet, its antigen is unknown. This CDR3 comprises 15 residues. Per germline, CDR1 MNHEY and CDR2 SVGEGT. Germline trimming cut 5 bases from V and 2 bases from J; bases unmatched to any gene: 4. The J gene is TRBJ1-2, the V gene TRBV6-2 or TRBV6-3; 11 nucleotides align to TRBD1. The TCR sequence derives from a human donor with cutaneous squamous cell carcinoma. The sequencing used tumor tissue, collected after anti-PD-1 treatment. CDR3 sequence: CASSPGTGGNYGYTF. The CDR3 DNA is TGTGCCAGCAGTCCCGGGACAGGGGGAAACTATGGCTACACCTTC.